One and the same sample provided the 10 T cell receptor beta chains below, sequenced in a study of cytomegalovirus exposure and HLA in healthy donors. Using immunoSEQ multiplex PCR, the repertoire was profiled, and TCRdb retains in-frame clones only, with some absent. The profile covers roughly 73,000 clones, with about 93% appearing a single time and 1.5% to 1.8% taken by the ten largest. Sequences were obtained from PBMCs. The receptors stem from a man aged 18 to 30 in good health and CMV-seropositive.

The chain carries TRBV5-4 and TRBJ2-5; possible D gene TRBD2, 7 bases. The CDR3 extends over 16 amino acids. The germline V gene encodes CDR1 SGHNT and CDR2 YYREEE (reference sequence). V lost 4 bases and J 3 bases, leaving 19 bases between the germline ends. CDR3 in DNA: TGTGCCAGCAGCCCTAGGGGGGGGGCCTCCAAAGAGACCCAGTACTTC. Its translation is CASSPRGGASKETQYF.

The CDR3 is CASSLEIASGTYEQYF. CDR3 DNA sequence: TGTGCCAGCAGCTTAGAAATCGCTAGCGGAACCTACGAGCAGTACTTC. This rearrangement joins TRBV11-2 to TRBJ2-7; 7 bases are a match to TRBD2. The germline V gene encodes CDR1 SGHAT and CDR2 FQNNGV. The CDR3 is 16 amino acids. V trimming: 0 bases; J trimming: 2 bases; junction bases outside the gene matches: 7.

V usage is TRBV28 and J usage is TRBJ2-7, with 11 positions matching TRBD2. This CDR3 has 15 amino acids. The germline V gene has CDR1 MDHEN and CDR2 SYDVKM. V lost 7 bases to trimming and J lost 5 bases; unmatched junction nucleotides: 10. CDR3: CASTTLAGGGHEQYF. CDR3 nucleotide sequence: TGTGCCAGCACCACCTTAGCGGGGGGGGGCCACGAGCAGTACTTC.

The chain employs TRBV1 and TRBJ2-5; TRBD2 reflects the table's D call only, with no check against the DNA. TRBV1 is listed as a pseudogene. There are 16 residues in the CDR3. The CDR3 DNA follows: TGCACCAGCAGGATATCTAGCGGGAGGTTGGTTGAGACCCAGTACTTC. It is translated as CTSRISSGRLVETQYF.

This chain links TRBV4-2 with TRBJ2-3; 7 positions match TRBD2. Germline trimming cut 0 bases from V and 1 base from J; bases unmatched to any gene: 10. Germline loops: CDR1 LGHNA, CDR2 YNFKEQ. This CDR3 region has 18 residues. The chain's CDR3 is CASSQDAASGIGTDTQYF. CDR3 nucleotide sequence: TGTGCCAGCAGCCAAGATGCAGCCAGCGGGATAGGCACAGATACGCAGTATTTT.

The CDR3 DNA follows: TGTGCCAGCAGCTCGACGACCAGAGGGACAGGGGGCTACGAGCAGTACTTC. Residues: CASSSTTRGTGGYEQYF. The V gene is TRBV11-1, the J gene TRBJ2-7; TRBD1 matches at 11 bases. Unmatched junction bases numbered 11, after V lost 4 bases and J lost 3 bases. The CDR3 is made up of 17 amino acids. The germline V gene encodes CDR1 SGHAT and CDR2 FQDESV (reference sequence).

This chain's CDR3 is CASSLTSGRADEQFF. The CDR3 region has the DNA TGCGCCAGCAGCTTGACTAGCGGGAGGGCGGATGAGCAGTTCTTC. V and J are TRBV5-1 and TRBJ2-1; 13 bases line up with TRBD2. With 1 base clipped from V and 8 bases from J, the junction kept 3 bases outside the gene matches. Germline V gene data show CDR1 as SGHRS and CDR2 as YFSETQ. CDR3 size: 15 residues. Variable domain in full (rest from reference TRBV5-1 and TRBJ2-1): KAGVTQTPRYLIKTRGQQVTLSCSPISGHRSVSWYQQTPGQGLQFLFEYFSETQRNKGNFPGRFSGRQFSNSRSEMNVSTLELGDSALYLCASSLTSGRADEQFFGPGTRLTVL.

The rearrangement uses TRBV2 and TRBJ2-5; a weak D match, TRBD2 (6 bases). CDR1 is SNHLY, CDR2 FYNNEI, per germline. The CDR3 is made up of 15 amino acids. Trimming pared 2 bases from V and 5 bases from J, leaving 15 bases between. CDR3 in amino acids: CASSEWEADYETQYF. DNA of the CDR3: TGTGCCAGCAGTGAATGGGAAGCGGACTACGAGACCCAGTACTTC. The complete variable domain, with remaining parts taken from reference TRBV2 and TRBJ2-5, reads EPEVTQTPSHQVTQMGQEVILRCVPISNHLYFYWYRQILGQKVEFLVSFYNNEISEKSEIFDDQFSVERPDGSNFTLKIRSTKLEDSAMYFCASSEWEADYETQYFGPGTRLLVL.

The gene calls are TRBV10-2 and TRBJ2-5, with 14 positions matching TRBD2. Germline values: CDR1 WSHSY, CDR2 SAAADI. The V segment lost 8 bases and the J segment 5 bases; nucleotides outside the gene matches: 7. The CDR3 has 15 amino acids. This CDR3 is CASSGLAGVTETQYF. The DNA for the CDR3 is TGCGCCAGCTCGGGACTAGCGGGAGTTACGGAGACCCAGTACTTC.

V is TRBV10-2 and J is TRBJ2-2; D might be TRBD1 (7 bases). V gave up 10 bases and J gave up 5 bases, with 23 bases separating them. This CDR3 region has 16 residues. Germline V gene sequence: CDR1 WSHSY, CDR2 SAAADI. The CDR3 here is CATTWDWTGITGELFF. The CDR3 nucleotides are TGCGCCACCACCTGGGACTGGACAGGCATTACCGGGGAGCTGTTTTTT.